This TCR beta chain was observed in a study of blood T cells in healthy people across ages. Combining a sample-barcoded 5' primer with a J-beta primer mix, a second PCR ran for roughly 7 to 11 cycles. TCRdb ran MiXCR on the 5' RACE reads and lists one entry per CDR3 protein. The table includes fewer than 900,000 distinct CDR3 sequences, 49% detected once. Regarding this clonotype: The antigen is not known.

Study-level points and caveats: It was the long-lived donors that had more naive CD4+ cells and higher diversity than aged donors.

This CDR3 is 15 amino acids long. Per the germline V gene, CDR1 is KGHSH and CDR2 is LQKENI. The V segment lost 3 bases and the J segment 5 bases; nucleotides outside the gene matches: 7. The TCR was taken from a woman in her sixties in good health. The sequenced sample consisted of blood. The chain combines TRBV18 with TRBJ2-3; 8 positions agree with TRBD2. CDR3 amino acids: CASSPKLADLDTQYF. The CDR3 nucleotides are TGTGCCAGCTCACCCAAACTAGCGGACCTAGATACGCAGTATTTT.